Listed below are T cell receptor beta chains from one sample, sequenced in a study of radiation and T cells in renal cell carcinoma. Clones were sequenced by immunoSEQ multiplex PCR, and TCRdb holds only the in-frame ones, with some missing. The sample shows 140,000 or so clones, about 86% of them seen only once. Sequencing was performed on blood, taken from a patient whose treatment included radiotherapy and nephrectomy. The receptors originated from a woman aged 45-59 years with renal cell carcinoma. Both conserved end residues are part of each CDR3. D genes are given only for firm matches. Not all rows give a size; the values are once, few, many and, for expanded clones, a class.

J gene	clone size	D gene	V gene	CDR3 DNA	CDR3 protein
TRBJ1-5	NA	NA	TRBV10-3	TGTGCCATCAGTGCAGGGGTTGATAGCAATCAGCCCCAGCATTTT	CAISAGVDSNQPQHF
TRBJ2-1	once	TRBD1	TRBV4-3	TGCGCCAGCAGCCAAGAGTGGACAGGGTCCTACAATGAGCAGTTCTTC	CASSQEWTGSYNEQFF
TRBJ1-3	NA	NA	TRBV6-5	TGTGCCAGCAGGCCCACAGGGTCCGGAGGAAACACCATATATTTT	CASRPTGSGGNTIYF
TRBJ1-1	NA	NA	TRBV7-9	TGTGCCAGCAGCTTTAAGAGGGAGGGAACTGAAGCTTTCTTT	CASSFKREGTEAFF
TRBJ2-7	NA	TRBD1	TRBV7-6	TGTGCCAGCAGCTTAGAGGGGACAGGGGGCTACGAGCAGTACTTC	CASSLEGTGGYEQYF
TRBJ2-5	NA	NA	TRBV7-6	TGTGCCAGCAGCTTATTCACAGGCGCGGAGACCCAGTACTTC	CASSLFTGAETQYF
TRBJ2-3	NA	NA	TRBV10-1	TGCGCCAGCAGTGACAGGGGCCGAGAAAGCGGGGATACGCAGTATTTT	CASSDRGRESGDTQYF
TRBJ2-2	NA	NA	TRBV5-1	TGCGCCAGCAGCCCTGGCCGGGGTACCGGGGAGCTGTTTTTT	CASSPGRGTGELFF
TRBJ2-1	NA	TRBD2	TRBV5-1	TGCGCCAGCAGCTTTAGCGGGGCCTACAATGAGCAGTTCTTC	CASSFSGAYNEQFF
TRBJ2-6	once	TRBD1	TRBV28	TGTGCCAGCATGACAGGGGGCTCTGGGGCCAACGTCCTGACTTTC	CASMTGGSGANVLTF
TRBJ1-1	NA	NA	TRBV5-4	TGTGCCAGCAGGAAAGGGGGTGGCGTGAGGGGGGCCGGTATGAACACTGAAGCTTTCTTT	CASRKGGGVRGAGMNTEAFF
TRBJ2-1	NA	NA	TRBV7-9	TGTGCCAGCAGCTTAGCAGGGGTAGGTCATAAGCAGTTCTTC	CASSLAGVGHKQFF
TRBJ2-1	NA	TRBD1	TRBV5-1	TGCGCCAGCAGCTTGGACTGGGCGAGGACAGGGACCTACAATGAGCAGTTCTTC	CASSLDWARTGTYNEQFF
TRBJ1-2	NA	NA	TRBV19	TGTGCCAGTAGTATAGGTGTGGCCTATGGCTACACCTTC	CASSIGVAYGYTF
TRBJ2-1	NA	TRBD1	TRBV19	TGTGCCAGTAGTATTCCGGGACAGGGGGCAGTGGAGCAGTTCTTC	CASSIPGQGAVEQFF
TRBJ1-4	few	NA	TRBV29-1	TGCAGCGTTGATGTCGGTGAAAAACTGTTTTTT	CSVDVGEKLFF
TRBJ1-4	few	NA	TRBV29-1	TGCAGCGTTGAATATGGGGCAAATGAAAAACTGTTTTTT	CSVEYGANEKLFF
TRBJ2-7	NA	TRBD1	TRBV28	TGTGCCAGCAGTTTATCAGGGGGACCGACCTACGAGCAGTACTTC	CASSLSGGPTYEQYF
TRBJ1-2	NA	NA	TRBV18	TGTGCCAGCTCACCAGACAGGAACTATGGCTACACCTTC	CASSPDRNYGYTF
TRBJ1-1	NA	NA	TRBV5-6	TGTGCCAGCAGCTTGGCTGGGGGGGCGGACACTGAAGCTTTCTTT	CASSLAGGADTEAFF
TRBJ1-3	NA	NA	TRBV18	TGTGCCAGCTCACTAAACCAGGGGTTCGGAAACACCATATATTTT	CASSLNQGFGNTIYF
TRBJ2-1	NA	TRBD2	TRBV7-9	TGTGCCAGCAGCCCGGTACTAGCGGAGCATGAGCAGTTCTTC	CASSPVLAEHEQFF
TRBJ1-1	NA	NA	TRBV7-9	TGTGCCAGCACCCCAGGTAAATCCGGCTCTGAAGCTTTCTTT	CASTPGKSGSEAFF
TRBJ2-1	few	NA	TRBV19	TGTGCCAGTAGCCCGGGACGATTGAGTGAGCAGTTCTTC	CASSPGRLSEQFF
TRBJ1-5	NA	TRBD1	TRBV5-8	TGTGCCAGCAGCCGGGGACAGGGGGCAGGTCAGCCCCAGCATTTT	CASSRGQGAGQPQHF
TRBJ2-7	NA	NA	TRBV7-7	TGTGCCAGCAGCTTAGGCCCTCAGGGTGGGTCCTACGAGCAGTACTTC	CASSLGPQGGSYEQYF
TRBJ2-5	NA	TRBD1	TRBV28	TGTGCCAGCAGGATCACAGGGGGCCTAGAGACCCAGTACTTC	CASRITGGLETQYF
TRBJ2-2	once	TRBD1	TRBV5-4	TGTGCCAGCAGCCGCCGGGACAGGGGAACCGGGGAGCTGTTTTTT	CASSRRDRGTGELFF